The 22 T cell receptor beta chains listed next were all sequenced from one sample in a study of memory CD4+ T cells and cytomegalovirus serostatus. Sequencing used immunoSEQ multiplex PCR; TCRdb keeps in-frame clones, though not all of them. The sample has about 46,000 clones; over 70% are singletons. The sort gate was single viable CD3+CD4+CD8-CD45RO+ cells for memory CD4+ T cells. The sample was memory CD4+ T cells from blood. All receptors derive from an adult in good health and CMV-seronegative.

V usage is TRBV5-4 and J usage is TRBJ2-3; possibly TRBD2 for D (5 bases). CDR3 length: 13 residues. V lost 1 base and J lost 5, with 8 bases in between. Germline values: CDR1 SGHNT, CDR2 YYREEE (reference sequence). The DNA for the CDR3 is TGTGCCAGCAGCTTGACGGGGATAGATACGCAGTATTTT. Translated: CASSLTGIDTQYF.

This chain uses TRBV7-2 with TRBJ2-2; either TRBD1 or TRBD2 may supply D (5 bases each). The CDR3 is made up of 13 amino acids. CDR1 and CDR2 (germline): SGHTA, FQGNSA. Deletions cut 0 bases from V and 6 bases from J, with 5 bases between. CDR3 bases: TGTGCCAGCAGCTTAGCGGGGGCCGGGGAGCTGTTTTTT. This sequence encodes CASSLAGAGELFF.

The chain recombines TRBV5-8 with TRBJ1-1, with D possibly TRBD1 on 5 matching bases. CDR1 is SGHTS, CDR2 YDEGEE, per germline. Between the trimmed V and J ends, which lost 2 bases and 0 bases, there was a span of 17 bases. The CDR3 extends over 17 amino acids. The CDR3 nucleotides read TGTGCCAGCAGCTTCGTTCTGGGGGATGGGATGAACACTGAAGCTTTCTTT. This sequence encodes CASSFVLGDGMNTEAFF.

The V and J genes are TRBV4-2 and TRBJ2-3; D may be TRBD1 (6 bases). Germline V gene sequence: CDR1 LGHNA, CDR2 YNFKEQ. V was trimmed by 4 bases and J by 0 bases, leaving 17 bases between them. The CDR3 spans 17 residues. The DNA for the CDR3 is TGTGCCAGCAGCCGATACAGGGAGCAAACTAGCACAGATACGCAGTATTTT. Protein sequence: CASSRYREQTSTDTQYF.

The genes are TRBV5-1 and TRBJ2-7; 14 nucleotides match TRBD2. The CDR3 length is 18 residues. Germline assignment: CDR1 SGHRS and CDR2 YFSETQ. With V trimmed by 3 bases and J by 1 base, 9 bases remained unmatched. CDR3 DNA sequence: TGCGCCAGCAGCTCCGGACTAGCGGGGGGTTCGGTATCCTACGAGCAGTACTTC. Translated: CASSSGLAGGSVSYEQYF. The complete variable domain, with remaining parts taken from reference TRBV5-1 and TRBJ2-7, reads KAGVTQTPRYLIKTRGQQVTLSCSPISGHRSVSWYQQTPGQGLQFLFEYFSETQRNKGNFPGRFSGRQFSNSRSEMNVSTLELGDSALYLCASSSGLAGGSVSYEQYFGPGTRLTVT.

This chain connects TRBV7-3 to TRBJ2-7; D is uncertain. Germline V gene data show CDR1 as SGHTA and CDR2 as FQGTGA. V lost 5 bases and J lost 6, with 8 bases in between. CDR3 length: 11 residues. Here the CDR3 DNA reads TGTGCCAGCAGCGGAAGTTTCGAGCAGTACTTC. It codes for CASSGSFEQYF.

By frequency in the sample, this clone is medium-sized. The rearrangement uses TRBV2 and TRBJ1-2, with 7 bases matching TRBD1. The CDR3 is made up of 14 amino acids. The junction had 7 bases not matched to a gene; V was cut back by 4 bases and J by 5 bases. Germline assignment: CDR1 SNHLY and CDR2 FYNNEI. The CDR3, as DNA: TGTGCCAGCAGTGGGGAAGGGGGCGCATATGGCTACACCTTC. Its protein is CASSGEGGAYGYTF.

The rearrangement joins TRBV7-9 to TRBJ1-4; D unresolved. This CDR3 spans 15 amino acids. Germline CDR1 is SEHNR and CDR2 is FQNEAQ (reference sequence). The ends were cut back, 1 base at V and 3 bases at J, with 9 bases in the middle. Written as DNA, the CDR3 is TGTGCCAGCAGCTTAGAAGGGCAGGCTAATGAAAAACTGTTTTTT. This sequence encodes CASSLEGQANEKLFF.

The chain has TRBV28 and TRBJ2-7, with TRBD1 matching 8 bases. In germline, CDR1 is MDHEN, CDR2 SYDVKM. With V trimmed by 7 bases and J by 3 bases, 5 bases remained unmatched. The CDR3 totals 13 residues. The CDR3: CASTGGDRYEQYF. DNA for the CDR3: TGTGCCAGCACAGGGGGCGATCGCTACGAGCAGTACTTC. The entire variable domain, with the rest obtained from reference TRBV28 and TRBJ2-7, is as follows: DVKVTQSSRYLVKRTGEKVFLECVQDMDHENMFWYRQDPGLGLRLIYFSYDVKMKEKGDIPEGYSVSREKKERFSLILESASTNQTSMYLCASTGGDRYEQYFGPGTRLTVT.

The chain joins TRBV7-2 to TRBJ2-1; 8 nucleotides agree with TRBD2. J lost 3 bases, V lost 7 bases, and 8 bases had no gene match. This CDR3 contains 15 residues. Germline V gives CDR1 SGHTA, CDR2 FQGNSA. The CDR3 is CASNLRRGDYNEQFF. DNA for the CDR3: TGTGCCAGCAACCTCCGGCGGGGGGACTACAATGAGCAGTTCTTC.

The rearrangement uses TRBV30 and TRBJ1-5; possible D gene TRBD1, 5 bases. CDR1 GTSNPN and CDR2 SVGIG come from the germline V gene (reference sequence). V was clipped by 3 bases and J by 4 bases, with 13 bases between them. This CDR3 contains 14 residues. CDR3: CAWSKGTANQPQHF. DNA for the CDR3: TGTGCCTGGAGCAAAGGGACGGCGAATCAGCCCCAGCATTTT.

This clone appeared a few times. The chain employs TRBV2 and TRBJ1-1; tentatively, D is TRBD1 (5 bases). Germline V gene data show CDR1 as SNHLY and CDR2 as FYNNEI. The CDR3 consists of 15 residues. V lost 5 bases and J lost 0, with 13 bases in between. CDR3 nucleotide sequence: TGTGCCAGCAGTCCGGGACCGTGGTTGAACACTGAAGCTTTCTTT. Translating it yields CASSPGPWLNTEAFF.

The chain couples TRBV5-4 to TRBJ1-1; D is undetermined. The germline V gene has CDR1 SGHNT and CDR2 YYREEE (reference sequence). The CDR3 loop spans 15 amino acids. V lost 8 bases and J 1 base, leaving 18 bases between the germline ends. CDR3 loop: CASHPDFITNTEAFF. CDR3 nucleotide sequence: TGTGCCAGTCATCCAGATTTTATTACGAACACTGAAGCTTTCTTT.

This clone was seen a handful of times. This sequence joins TRBV29-1 and TRBJ1-3; D unresolved. CDR1 and CDR2 from the germline V gene are SQVTM and ANQGSEA. CDR3 length equals 15 residues. V was pared by 0 bases and J by 3 bases, with 12 bases between. This CDR3 reads CSVEDRGLSGNTIYF. In nucleotides, the CDR3 is TGCAGCGTTGAAGATAGAGGATTAAGTGGAAACACCATATATTTT.

The chain uses TRBV28 and TRBJ2-7; 8 bases map to TRBD2. There are 16 residues in the CDR3. Germline CDR1 and CDR2: MDHEN and SYDVKM. J was trimmed by 2 bases and V by 2 bases; bases with no gene match: 8. In nucleotides, the CDR3 is TGTGCCAGCAGTTTAGGGAATAGCGGGACCCCCTACGAGCAGTACTTC. It encodes CASSLGNSGTPYEQYF. The variable domain in full, with the rest retrieved from reference TRBV28 and TRBJ2-7, is DVKVTQSSRYLVKRTGEKVFLECVQDMDHENMFWYRQDPGLGLRLIYFSYDVKMKEKGDIPEGYSVSREKKERFSLILESASTNQTSMYLCASSLGNSGTPYEQYFGPGTRLTVT.

The chain recombines TRBV9 with TRBJ2-3; D may be TRBD2 (7 bases). Trimming cost V 0 bases and J 2 bases, with 13 bases left between them. The CDR3 has 16 amino acids. Germline-derived CDR1 and CDR2 are SGDLS and YYNGEE. The CDR3: CASSVEAGATTDTQYF. DNA for the CDR3: TGTGCCAGCAGCGTAGAGGCGGGGGCGACCACAGATACGCAGTATTTT.

This clone has just one count. V and J are TRBV11-2 and TRBJ2-7; D is uncertain. The germline CDR1 and CDR2 sequences are SGHAT and FQNNGV. The CDR3 contains 14 residues. Trimming shortened V by 1 base and J by 0 bases, and 7 bases separated the two germline ends. The CDR3 nucleotides read TGTGCCAGCAGCTTAGGGCCCACCTCCTACGAGCAGTACTTC. Translation: CASSLGPTSYEQYF.

This clone was counted only a few times. The CDR3 here is CASSSPRRAVQETQYF. The DNA of the CDR3 is TGTGCCAGCAGCTCACCAAGGCGTGCCGTCCAAGAGACCCAGTACTTC. The rearrangement joins TRBV13 to TRBJ2-5; D gene ambiguous. Germline values: CDR1 PRHDT, CDR2 FYEKMQ (reference sequence). Trimming pared 4 bases from V and 1 base from J, leaving 16 bases between. The CDR3 sequence is 16 residues long. Looking up the rest from reference TRBV13 and TRBJ2-5 gives the full variable domain: AAGVIQSPRHLIKEKRETATLKCYPIPRHDTVYWYQQGPGQDPQFLISFYEKMQSDKGSIPDRFSAQQFSDYHSELNMSSLELGDSALYFCASSSPRRAVQETQYFGPGTRLLVL.

This chain connects TRBV7-2 to TRBJ2-7; tentatively, D is TRBD2 (6 bases). This CDR3 is 15 amino acids long. Germline V gives CDR1 SGHTA, CDR2 FQGNSA. V was pared by 0 bases and J by 0 bases, with 9 bases between. CDR3 in amino acids: CASSLAGGTSYEQYF. CDR3 sequence (DNA): TGTGCCAGCAGCTTAGCTGGCGGGACCTCCTACGAGCAGTACTTC.

This sequence joins TRBV30 and TRBJ2-7; 7 nucleotides align to TRBD1. This CDR3 is built from 15 residues. Germline V gene data show CDR1 as GTSNPN and CDR2 as SVGIG (reference sequence). V dropped 4 bases and J dropped 0; count of bases not matched to a gene: 9. DNA for the CDR3: TGTGCCTGGAACAGGGGACAGCTCTACTCCTACGAGCAGTACTTC. Its protein is CAWNRGQLYSYEQYF.

The CDR3 loop is CASSLVASEKLFF. CDR3 DNA sequence: TGTGCCAGCAGTTTAGTAGCGTCCGAAAAACTGTTTTTT. The chain carries TRBV28 and TRBJ1-4; unclear D gene. This CDR3 comprises 13 residues. Between the trimmed V and J ends, which lost 2 bases and 8 bases, there was a span of 9 bases. The germline V gene has CDR1 MDHEN and CDR2 SYDVKM.

As concerns this clone: A junction boundary mismatches the germline segment, possibly from a read error. This chain connects TRBV5-1 to TRBJ2-7, with 8 bases lining up with TRBD1. The CDR3 has 15 amino acids. Germline CDR1 reads SGHRS; CDR2 reads YFSETQ. The CDR3 region has the DNA TGCGCCAGCAGATTGGCCGGGACAGGAGCCTACGAGCAGTACTTC. It is translated as CASRLAGTGAYEQYF.